The entry below gives a single T cell receptor beta chain sequence along with its context. What it recognizes is unknown. The data stem from a study of cytomegalovirus exposure and HLA in healthy donors. Primers: 60 Vbeta forward and 13 Jbeta reverse. Original handling: A follow-up analysis tallied 73 million or so unique TCR beta chains, roughly 11 million shared. Sequenced by immunoSEQ multiplex PCR; TCRdb stores in-frame clones only, minus some. V and J calls and clone size are those listed in that table; D and trimming were worked out from the DNA. The table lists about 200,000 clones, 70% of them singletons. Whole-study findings and limits: Overall, about 160 TCR beta chains were annotated as cytomegalovirus-associated. Diagnosis of cytomegalovirus status made by the classifier reportedly showed high specificity and sensitivity. In a later analysis, HLA-associated beta chains showed higher expansion and lower generation probabilities than comparable chains.

Deletions cut 1 base from V and 7 bases from J, with 11 bases between. CDR3 size: 14 residues. CDR1 is SGHTA, CDR2 FQGNSA, per germline. The TCR was taken from a man aged 35 to 55 in good health and CMV-seropositive. The chain uses TRBV7-2 and TRBJ1-5; no clear D. Sample: PBMCs. The DNA for the CDR3 is TGTGCCAGCAGCTTAGAAGGCGGGATACAGCCCCAGCATTTT. Its translation is CASSLEGGIQPQHF.